This T cell receptor beta chain was identified in a study of blood T cell repertoires in COVID-19. Across the study: The United States, Italy and Spain supplied acute and convalescent COVID-19 samples. The analysed material was cDNA or gDNA that came from T cells, B-cell-depleted T cells, or PBMCs.

Sequenced by immunoSEQ multiplex PCR; TCRdb stores in-frame clones only, minus some. The sample carries some 300,000 clones, 89% recorded once. Trimming cost V 4 bases and J 1 base; bases outside gene matches: 4. The length of the CDR3 is 15 residues. Germline assignment: CDR1 SGHNT and CDR2 YYREEE (reference sequence). All exposed participants met a person with COVID-19 within 2 weeks before entering the study. The chain links TRBV5-4 to TRBJ2-3; 9 bases map to TRBD2. Sequenced: PBMCs or T cells enriched from blood (not recorded which). The sequence was obtained from a woman in her 50s who had been exposed to COVID-19. CDR3 residues: CASSRGGAGTDTQYF. In nucleotides, the CDR3 is TGTGCCAGCAGCCGCGGGGGGGCGGGCACAGATACGCAGTATTTT.